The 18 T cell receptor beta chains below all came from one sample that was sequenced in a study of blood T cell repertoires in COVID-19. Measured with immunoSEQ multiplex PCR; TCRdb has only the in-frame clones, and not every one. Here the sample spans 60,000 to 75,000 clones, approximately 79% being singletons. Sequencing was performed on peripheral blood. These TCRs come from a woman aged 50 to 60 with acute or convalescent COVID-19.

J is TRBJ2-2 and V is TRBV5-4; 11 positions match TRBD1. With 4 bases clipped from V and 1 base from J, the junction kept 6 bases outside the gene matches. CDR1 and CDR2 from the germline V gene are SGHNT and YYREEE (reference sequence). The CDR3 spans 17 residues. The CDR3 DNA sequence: TGTGCCAGCAGCAGCGGGACAGGGGGAAGGAACACCGGGGAGCTGTTTTTT. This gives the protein CASSSGTGGRNTGELFF.

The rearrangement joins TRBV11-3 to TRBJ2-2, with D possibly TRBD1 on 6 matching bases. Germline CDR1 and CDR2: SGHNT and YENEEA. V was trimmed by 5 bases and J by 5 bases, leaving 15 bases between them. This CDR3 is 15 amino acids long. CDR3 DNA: TGTGCCAGCAGCCCTACACAGGGCAGGACCGGGGAGCTGTTTTTT. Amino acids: CASSPTQGRTGELFF.

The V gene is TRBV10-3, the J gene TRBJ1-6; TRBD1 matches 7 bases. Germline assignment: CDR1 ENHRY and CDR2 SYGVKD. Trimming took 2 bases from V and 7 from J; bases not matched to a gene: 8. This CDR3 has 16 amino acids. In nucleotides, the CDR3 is TGTGCCATCAGTGAGCCGAAAGGGGGCGGGAATTCACCCCTCCACTTT. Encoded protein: CAISEPKGGGNSPLHF.

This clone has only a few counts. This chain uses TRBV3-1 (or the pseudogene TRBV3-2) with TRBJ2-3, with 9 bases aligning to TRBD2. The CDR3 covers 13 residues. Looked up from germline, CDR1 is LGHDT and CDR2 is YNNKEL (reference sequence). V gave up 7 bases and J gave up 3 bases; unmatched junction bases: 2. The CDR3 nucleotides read TGTGCCAGCATGACTAGCGGAACAGATACGCAGTATTTT. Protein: CASMTSGTDTQYF.

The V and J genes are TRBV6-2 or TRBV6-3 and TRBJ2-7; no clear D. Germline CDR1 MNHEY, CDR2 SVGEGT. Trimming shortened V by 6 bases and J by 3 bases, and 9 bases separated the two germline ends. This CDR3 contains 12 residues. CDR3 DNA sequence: TGTGCCAGCAGCAAGGCTAGCTACGAGCAGTACTTC. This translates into CASSKASYEQYF.

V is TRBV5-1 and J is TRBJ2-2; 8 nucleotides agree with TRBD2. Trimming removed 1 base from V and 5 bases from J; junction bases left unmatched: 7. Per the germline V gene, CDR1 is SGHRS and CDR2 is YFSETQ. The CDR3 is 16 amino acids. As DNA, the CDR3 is TGCGCCAGCAGCTTGTTAGCGGGGCTCCAGACCGGGGAGCTGTTTTTT. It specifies CASSLLAGLQTGELFF.

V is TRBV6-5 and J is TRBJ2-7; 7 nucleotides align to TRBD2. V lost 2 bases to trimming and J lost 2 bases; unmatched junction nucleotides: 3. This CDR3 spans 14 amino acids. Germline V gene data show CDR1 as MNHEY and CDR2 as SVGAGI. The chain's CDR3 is CASSYLAGAYEQYF. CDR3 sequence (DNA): TGTGCCAGCAGTTACCTGGCGGGAGCCTACGAGCAGTACTTC.

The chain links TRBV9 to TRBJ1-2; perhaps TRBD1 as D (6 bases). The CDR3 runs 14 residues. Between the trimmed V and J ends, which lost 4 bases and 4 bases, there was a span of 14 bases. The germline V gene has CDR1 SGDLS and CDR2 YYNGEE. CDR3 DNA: TGTGCCAGCAGCCCCGGACAGTCCCCCTATGGCTACACCTTC. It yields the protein CASSPGQSPYGYTF. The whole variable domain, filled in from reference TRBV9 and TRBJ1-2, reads DSGVTQTPKHLITATGQRVTLRCSPRSGDLSVYWYQQSLDQGLQFLIQYYNGEERAKGNILERFSAQQFPDLHSELNLSSLELGDSALYFCASSPGQSPYGYTFGSGTRLTVV.

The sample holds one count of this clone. The CDR3 nucleotides are TGTGCCAGCAGACAGGGGTCCTACGCTGGGGAGACCCAGTACTTC. It encodes CASRQGSYAGETQYF. The chain couples TRBV28 to TRBJ2-5; TRBD1 agrees at 7 bases. Unmatched junction bases numbered 12, after V lost 6 bases and J lost 5 bases. This CDR3 is built from 15 residues. CDR1 and CDR2 from the germline V gene are MDHEN and SYDVKM.

CDR3 residues: CASRPGQTEAFF. For the CDR3, the DNA is TGTGCCAGCAGGCCAGGACAGACTGAAGCTTTCTTT. V gene TRBV12-3 or TRBV12-4 combines with J gene TRBJ1-1, with a weak D call TRBD1 (6 bases). The CDR3 loop spans 12 amino acids. The V end was cut by 6 bases, the J end by 5 bases, with 10 bases between.

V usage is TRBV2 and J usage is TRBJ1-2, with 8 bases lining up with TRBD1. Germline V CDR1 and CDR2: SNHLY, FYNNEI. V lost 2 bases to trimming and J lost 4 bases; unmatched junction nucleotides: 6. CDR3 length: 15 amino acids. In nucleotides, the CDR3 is TGTGCCAGCAGTGAATTAGGCAGGGGGCCCTATGGCTACACCTTC. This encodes CASSELGRGPYGYTF.

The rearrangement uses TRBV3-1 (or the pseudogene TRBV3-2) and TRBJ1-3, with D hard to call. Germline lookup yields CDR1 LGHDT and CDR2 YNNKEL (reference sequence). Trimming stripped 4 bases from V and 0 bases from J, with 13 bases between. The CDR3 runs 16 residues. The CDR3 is CASSLGGVGSGNTIYF. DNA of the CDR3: TGTGCCAGCAGCCTCGGAGGCGTGGGCTCTGGAAACACCATATATTTT.

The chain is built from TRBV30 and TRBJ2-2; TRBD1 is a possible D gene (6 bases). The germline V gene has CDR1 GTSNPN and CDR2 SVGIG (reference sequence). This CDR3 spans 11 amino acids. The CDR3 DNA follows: TGTGCGGCAAGGGGGACCGGGGAGCTGTTTTTT. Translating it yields CAARGTGELFF.

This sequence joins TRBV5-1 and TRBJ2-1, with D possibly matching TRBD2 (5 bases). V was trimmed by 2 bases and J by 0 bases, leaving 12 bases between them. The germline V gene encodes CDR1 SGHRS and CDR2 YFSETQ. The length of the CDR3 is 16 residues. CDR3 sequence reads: CASSLRTSSSYNEQFF. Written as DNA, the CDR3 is TGCGCCAGCAGCTTAAGGACTTCAAGCTCCTACAATGAGCAGTTCTTC.

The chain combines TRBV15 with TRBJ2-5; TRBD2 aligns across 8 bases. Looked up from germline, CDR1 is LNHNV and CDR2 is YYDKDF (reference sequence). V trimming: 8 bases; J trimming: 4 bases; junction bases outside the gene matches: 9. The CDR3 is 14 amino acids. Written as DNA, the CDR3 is TGTGCCACCGGACACTCGGGAGGGAGAGAGACCCAGTACTTC. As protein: CATGHSGGRETQYF.

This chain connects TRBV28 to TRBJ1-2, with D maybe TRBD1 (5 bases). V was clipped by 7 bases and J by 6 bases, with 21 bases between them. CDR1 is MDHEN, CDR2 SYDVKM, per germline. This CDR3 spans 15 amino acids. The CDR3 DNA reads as TGTGCCAGCATCCCCGGGGGGGGAGCTGAGGATGGCTACACCTTC. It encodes CASIPGGGAEDGYTF.

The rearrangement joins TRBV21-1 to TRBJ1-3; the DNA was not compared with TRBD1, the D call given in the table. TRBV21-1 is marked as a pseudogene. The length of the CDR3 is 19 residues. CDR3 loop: CASSKVPLPDREYGNTIYF. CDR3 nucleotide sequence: TGTGCCAGCAGCAAAGTCCCTTTACCAGACAGGGAATATGGAAACACCATATATTTT.

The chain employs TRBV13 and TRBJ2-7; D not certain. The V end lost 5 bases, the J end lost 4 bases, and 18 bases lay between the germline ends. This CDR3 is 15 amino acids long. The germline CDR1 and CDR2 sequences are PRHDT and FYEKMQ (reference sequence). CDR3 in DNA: TGTGCCAGCAGCCTACAGACCCGCGACGAGTACGAGCAGTACTTC. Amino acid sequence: CASSLQTRDEYEQYF.